The 14 T cell receptor beta chains below all came from one sample that was sequenced in a study of blood T cell repertoires in COVID-19. Data came from immunoSEQ multiplex PCR; TCRdb stores just in-frame clones and leaves some out. Of roughly 250,000 clones in the sample, around 87% were seen once. The sequenced sample was PBMCs or T cells enriched from blood (not recorded which). Receptors were obtained from a woman aged 50 to 60 who had recovered from COVID-19.

The genes are TRBV5-1 and TRBJ2-2; tentatively, D is TRBD1 (5 bases). Germline lookup yields CDR1 SGHRS and CDR2 YFSETQ. The CDR3 length is 17 residues. V was cut by 3 bases and J by 0 bases, with 15 bases left in between. Written as DNA, the CDR3 is TGCGCCAGCAGCTATTACCAGGGCCTGGCGAACACCGGGGAGCTGTTTTTT. It is translated as CASSYYQGLANTGELFF.

The chain links TRBV2 to TRBJ2-7; 7 bases agree with TRBD1. The J segment lost 1 base and the V segment lost 1 base, leaving 4 bases of the junction unmatched. Germline CDR1 reads SNHLY; CDR2 reads FYNNEI. The CDR3 consists of 15 residues. CDR3 nucleotide sequence: TGTGCCAGCAGTGAAGGGCCGGGACAGTCCTACGAGCAGTACTTC. Translating it yields CASSEGPGQSYEQYF.

This rearrangement joins TRBV7-2 to TRBJ2-3; D is ambiguous. The CDR3 consists of 14 residues. Germline CDR1 SGHTA, CDR2 FQGNSA. Trimming pared 1 base from V and 0 bases from J, leaving 5 bases between. In DNA form, the CDR3 reads TGTGCCAGCAGCTTAGTCGGGAGCACAGATACGCAGTATTTT. This translates into CASSLVGSTDTQYF.

This clone was counted once. The chain joins TRBV10-3 to TRBJ1-6, with TRBD1 matching 7 bases. The length of the CDR3 is 12 residues. V lost 5 bases, J lost 14 bases, and 6 bases stayed unmatched. Germline CDR1 ENHRY, CDR2 SYGVKD. The chain's CDR3 is CAISRQGDTLHF. CDR3 coding DNA: TGTGCCATCAGTAGACAGGGAGACACCCTCCACTTT.

The chain has TRBV3-1 (or the pseudogene TRBV3-2) and TRBJ2-7; a possible D gene is TRBD2 (6 bases). Germline CDR1 is LGHDT and CDR2 is YNNKEL (reference sequence). V shed 2 bases and J shed 2 bases, with 19 bases lying between them. CDR3 length: 17 residues. The CDR3 reads CASSQRSPSAYTYEQYF. DNA of the CDR3: TGTGCCAGCAGCCAAAGGAGCCCTAGCGCATACACCTACGAGCAGTACTTC.

Only a few counts were recorded for this clone. The chain joins TRBV6-6 to TRBJ2-7; TRBD2 might be the D (6 bases). Trimming stripped 8 bases from V and 2 bases from J, with 10 bases between. Per the germline V gene, CDR1 is MNHNY and CDR2 is SVGAGI (reference sequence). This CDR3 region has 12 residues. The CDR3 bases are TGTGCCAGCTGCCGGGAGCCCTACGAGCAGTACTTC. Protein sequence: CASCREPYEQYF.

The genes are TRBV5-6 and TRBJ2-2; 9 bases fit TRBD1. CDR1 SGHDT and CDR2 YYEEEE come from the germline V gene. Trimming took 4 bases from V and 4 from J; bases not matched to a gene: 8. The length of the CDR3 is 16 residues. The CDR3 sequence is CASSPGQGWSTGELFF. In DNA, the CDR3 is TGTGCCAGCAGCCCGGGACAGGGTTGGAGCACCGGGGAGCTGTTTTTT.

In its sample, this clone was seen a few times. The chain uses TRBV28 and TRBJ2-5, with TRBD1 as a possible D gene (5 bases). CDR1 and CDR2 from the germline V gene are MDHEN and SYDVKM. CDR3 length: 15 residues. The germline V and J ends were trimmed by 4 bases and 5 bases, with 17 bases remaining between them. CDR3 in amino acids: CASSSLGRARETQYF. In DNA, the CDR3 is TGTGCCAGCAGTTCCCTCGGCAGGGCTCGGGAGACCCAGTACTTC.

This clone was counted between two and nine times. This sequence joins TRBV12-3 or TRBV12-4 and TRBJ1-2; 8 bases fit TRBD1. The CDR3 extends over 13 amino acids. Trimming at V came to 6 bases and at J to 8 bases, leaving 8 bases not matched to a gene. The DNA of the CDR3 is TGTGCCAGCAGCATCGACAGGGACAGGGGCTACACCTTC. It encodes CASSIDRDRGYTF.

The J gene is TRBJ2-1, the V gene TRBV7-8; 8 nucleotides align to TRBD2. CDR3 length: 17 residues. Germline CDR1 is SGHVS and CDR2 is FQNEAQ. V trimming: 5 bases; J trimming: 0 bases; junction bases outside the gene matches: 9. The CDR3 reads CASSRQLAVSSYNEQFF. The CDR3 DNA is TGTGCCAGCAGCAGACAACTAGCGGTGAGCTCCTACAATGAGCAGTTCTTC.

The chain links TRBV4-1 to TRBJ2-3, with D possibly being TRBD2 (5 bases). V lost 3 bases, J lost 5 bases, and 15 bases lay in between. The CDR3 loop spans 15 amino acids. Germline values: CDR1 MGHRA, CDR2 YSYEKL. CDR3: CASSHKRETLDTQYF. In nucleotides, the CDR3 is TGCGCCAGCAGCCACAAACGGGAAACGTTAGATACGCAGTATTTT.

The genes are TRBV27 and TRBJ1-6; 7 bases map to TRBD1. The germline V gene has CDR1 MNHEY and CDR2 SMNVEV (reference sequence). This CDR3 is built from 13 residues. J was trimmed by 12 bases and V by 2 bases; bases with no gene match: 4. The CDR3 protein is CASSLRRGEPLHF. The CDR3 coding sequence is TGTGCCAGCAGTTTACGCAGGGGGGAACCCCTCCACTTT.

V usage is TRBV28 and J usage is TRBJ1-5; the match to TRBD1 covers 9 bases. This CDR3 has 15 amino acids. Looked up from germline, CDR1 is MDHEN and CDR2 is SYDVKM. V trimming: 5 bases; J trimming: 6 bases; junction bases outside the gene matches: 8. CDR3 protein: CASSPRTGESQPQHF. As DNA, the CDR3 is TGTGCCAGCAGTCCGCGGACAGGGGAGAGTCAGCCCCAGCATTTT.

The chain couples TRBV18 to TRBJ2-2; a weak D match, TRBD2 (6 bases). Trimming stripped 3 bases from V and 1 base from J, with 18 bases between. Germline lookup yields CDR1 KGHSH and CDR2 LQKENI. The CDR3 loop spans 18 amino acids. CDR3: CASSPPTGALRNTGELFF. In nucleotides, the CDR3 is TGTGCCAGCTCACCTCCAACGGGAGCACTCCGGAACACCGGGGAGCTGTTTTTT.